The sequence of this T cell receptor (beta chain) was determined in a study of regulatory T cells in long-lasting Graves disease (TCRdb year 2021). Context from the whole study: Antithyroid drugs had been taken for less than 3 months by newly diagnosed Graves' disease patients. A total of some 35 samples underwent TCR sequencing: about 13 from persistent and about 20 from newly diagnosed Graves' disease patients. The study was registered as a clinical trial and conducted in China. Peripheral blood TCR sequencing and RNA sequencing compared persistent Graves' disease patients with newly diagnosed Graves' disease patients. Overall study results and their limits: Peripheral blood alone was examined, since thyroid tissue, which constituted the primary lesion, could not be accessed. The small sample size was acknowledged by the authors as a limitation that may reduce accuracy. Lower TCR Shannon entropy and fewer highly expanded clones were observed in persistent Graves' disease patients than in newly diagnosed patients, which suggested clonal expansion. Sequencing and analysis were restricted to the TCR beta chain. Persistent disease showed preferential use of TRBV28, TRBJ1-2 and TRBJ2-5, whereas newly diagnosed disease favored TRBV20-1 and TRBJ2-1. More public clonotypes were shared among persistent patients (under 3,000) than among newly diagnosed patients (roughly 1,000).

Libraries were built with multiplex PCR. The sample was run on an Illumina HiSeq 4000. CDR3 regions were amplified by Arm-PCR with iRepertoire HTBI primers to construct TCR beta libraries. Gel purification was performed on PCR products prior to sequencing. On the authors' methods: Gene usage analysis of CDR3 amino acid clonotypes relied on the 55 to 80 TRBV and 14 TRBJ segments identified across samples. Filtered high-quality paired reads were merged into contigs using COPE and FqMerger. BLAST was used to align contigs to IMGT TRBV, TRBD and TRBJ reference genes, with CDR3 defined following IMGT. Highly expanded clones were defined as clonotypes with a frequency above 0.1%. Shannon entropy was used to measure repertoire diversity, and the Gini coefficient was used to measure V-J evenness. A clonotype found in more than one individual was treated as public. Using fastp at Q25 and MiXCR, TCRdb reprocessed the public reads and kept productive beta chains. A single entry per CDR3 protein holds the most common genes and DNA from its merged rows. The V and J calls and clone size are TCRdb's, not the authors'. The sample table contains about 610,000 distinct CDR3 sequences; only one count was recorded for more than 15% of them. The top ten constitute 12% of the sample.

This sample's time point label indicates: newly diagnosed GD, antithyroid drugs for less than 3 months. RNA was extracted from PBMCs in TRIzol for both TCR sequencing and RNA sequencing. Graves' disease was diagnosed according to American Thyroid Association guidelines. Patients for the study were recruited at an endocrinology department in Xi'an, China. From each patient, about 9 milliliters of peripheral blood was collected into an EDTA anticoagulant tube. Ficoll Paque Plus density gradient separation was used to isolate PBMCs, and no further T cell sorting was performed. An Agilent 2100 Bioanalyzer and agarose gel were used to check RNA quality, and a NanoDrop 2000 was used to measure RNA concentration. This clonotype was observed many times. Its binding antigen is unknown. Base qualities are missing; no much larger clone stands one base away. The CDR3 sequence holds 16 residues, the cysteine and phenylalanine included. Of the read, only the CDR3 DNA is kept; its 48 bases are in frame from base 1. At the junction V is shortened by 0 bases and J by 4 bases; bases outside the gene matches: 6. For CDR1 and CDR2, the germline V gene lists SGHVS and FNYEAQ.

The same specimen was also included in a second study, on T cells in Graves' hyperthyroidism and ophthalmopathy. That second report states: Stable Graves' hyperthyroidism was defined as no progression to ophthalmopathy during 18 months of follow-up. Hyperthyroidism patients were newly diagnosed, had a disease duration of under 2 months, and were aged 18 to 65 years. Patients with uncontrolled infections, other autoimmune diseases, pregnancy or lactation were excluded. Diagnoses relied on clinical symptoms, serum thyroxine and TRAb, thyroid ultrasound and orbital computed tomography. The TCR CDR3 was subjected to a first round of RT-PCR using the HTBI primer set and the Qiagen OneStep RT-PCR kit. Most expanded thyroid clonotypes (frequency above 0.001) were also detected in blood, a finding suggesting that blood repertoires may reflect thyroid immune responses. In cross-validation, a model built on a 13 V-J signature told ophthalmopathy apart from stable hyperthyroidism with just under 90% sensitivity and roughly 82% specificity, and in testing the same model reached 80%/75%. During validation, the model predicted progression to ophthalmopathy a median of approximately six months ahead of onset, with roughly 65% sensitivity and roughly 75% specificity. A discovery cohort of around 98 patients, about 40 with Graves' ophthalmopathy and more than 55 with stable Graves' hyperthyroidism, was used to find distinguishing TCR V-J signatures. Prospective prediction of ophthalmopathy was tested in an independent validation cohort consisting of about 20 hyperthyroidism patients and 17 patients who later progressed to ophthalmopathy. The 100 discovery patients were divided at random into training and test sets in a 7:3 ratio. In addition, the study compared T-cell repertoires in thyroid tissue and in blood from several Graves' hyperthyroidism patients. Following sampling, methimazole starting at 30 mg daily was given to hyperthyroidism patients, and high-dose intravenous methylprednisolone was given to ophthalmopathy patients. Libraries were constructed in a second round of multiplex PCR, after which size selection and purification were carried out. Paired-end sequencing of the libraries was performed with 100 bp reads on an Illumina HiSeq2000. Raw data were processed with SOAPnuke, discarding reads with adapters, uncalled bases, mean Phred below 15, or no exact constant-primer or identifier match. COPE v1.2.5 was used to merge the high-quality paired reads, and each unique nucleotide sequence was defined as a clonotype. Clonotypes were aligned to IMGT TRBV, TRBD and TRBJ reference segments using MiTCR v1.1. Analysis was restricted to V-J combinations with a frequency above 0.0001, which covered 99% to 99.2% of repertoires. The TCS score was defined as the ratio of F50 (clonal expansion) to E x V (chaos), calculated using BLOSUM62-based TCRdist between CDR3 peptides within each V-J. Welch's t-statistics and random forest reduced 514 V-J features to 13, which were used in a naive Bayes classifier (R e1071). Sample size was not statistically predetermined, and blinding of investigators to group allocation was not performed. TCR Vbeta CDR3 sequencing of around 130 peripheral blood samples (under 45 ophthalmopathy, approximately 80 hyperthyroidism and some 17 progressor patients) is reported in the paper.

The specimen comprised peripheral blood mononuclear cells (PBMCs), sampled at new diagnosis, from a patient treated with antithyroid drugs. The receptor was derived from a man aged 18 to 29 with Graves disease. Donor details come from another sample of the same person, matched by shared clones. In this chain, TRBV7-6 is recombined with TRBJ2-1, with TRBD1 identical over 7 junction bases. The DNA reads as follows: TGTGCCAGCAGCTTAGCTTCGGGACAGCCTTACAATGAGCAGTTCTTC. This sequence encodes CASSLASGQPYNEQFF.